Listed below are T cell receptor beta chains from one sample, sequenced in a study of regulatory T cells in long-lasting Graves disease. MiXCR, run by TCRdb on the multiplex PCR reads, gives a single entry per CDR3 protein. Of 620,000 or so distinct CDR3 sequences in the sample, around 17% are singletons; the top ten hold approximately 18%. These records were also assigned to another study, of T cells in Graves' hyperthyroidism and ophthalmopathy.

Sequencing used peripheral blood mononuclear cells (PBMCs), obtained at new diagnosis, from a patient treated with antithyroid drugs. These receptors were collected from a woman under 40 with Graves disease. CDR3s include the opening cysteine and the closing phenylalanine or tryptophan. Each record gives: J gene, clone size, V gene, D gene, CDR3 DNA, CDR3 protein. A D gene is named only where the DNA matches it firmly. Clone size, where shown, is once, few, many, or a class for clones that have expanded.

J: TRBJ2-7
size: NA
V: TRBV24-1
D: NA
DNA: TGTGCCACCAGTCCGACCCCATTCCCCTACGAGCAGTACTTC
CDR3: CATSPTPFPYEQYF

J: TRBJ2-6
size: NA
V: TRBV5-1
D: NA
DNA: TGCGCCAGCAGCCTAGGGTCCGGGTACTCTGGGGCCAACGTCCTGACTTTC
CDR3: CASSLGSGYSGANVLTF

J: TRBJ2-1
size: NA
V: TRBV5-1
D: TRBD2
DNA: TGCGCCAGCAACCAAAGACTAGCGGGAGGGAATGAGCAGTTCTTC
CDR3: CASNQRLAGGNEQFF

J: TRBJ1-2
size: NA
V: TRBV6-7
D: NA
DNA: TGTGCCAGCAGTTACCGATGCCGCGCTCGCTATGGCTACACCTTC
CDR3: CASSYRCRARYGYTF

J: TRBJ2-7
size: few
V: TRBV5-5
D: TRBD1
DNA: TGTGCCAGCAGCTTGGTTGGCTGGGACAGGAGCTCCTACGAGCAGTACTTC
CDR3: CASSLVGWDRSSYEQYF

J: TRBJ1-2
size: many
V: TRBV28
D: NA
DNA: TGTGCCAGCAGTTCCCACGGGGGGTTTCTTCACTATGGCTACACCTTC
CDR3: CASSSHGGFLHYGYTF

J: TRBJ2-2
size: NA
V: TRBV5-1
D: NA
DNA: TGCGCCAGCAGCTTACCGGACTACCGTCCCCGGGAGCTGTTTTTT
CDR3: CASSLPDYRPRELFF

J: TRBJ1-3
size: many
V: TRBV6-1
D: NA
DNA: TGTGCCAGCCGCAAGGACAGAGACTCTGGAAACACCATATATTTT
CDR3: CASRKDRDSGNTIYF

J: TRBJ1-6
size: few
V: TRBV28
D: NA
DNA: TGTGCCAGCATGTTAAGGGGTCGTTCACCCCTCCACTTT
CDR3: CASMLRGRSPLHF

J: TRBJ2-7
size: NA
V: TRBV3-1
D: TRBD2
DNA: TGTGCCAGCAGGCTTACTACTAGCGGGAGTACGTACGAGCAGTACTTC
CDR3: CASRLTTSGSTYEQYF

J: TRBJ2-4
size: few
V: TRBV18
D: NA
DNA: TGTGCCAGCTCCCGCAGCGGTATAGCCAAAAACATTCAGTACTTC
CDR3: CASSRSGIAKNIQYF

J: TRBJ1-2
size: NA
V: TRBV20-1
D: NA
DNA: TGCAGTGCTTTGATAGGAGTCTATAGCTACACCTTC
CDR3: CSALIGVYSYTF

J: TRBJ2-1
size: NA
V: TRBV25-1
D: TRBD2
DNA: TGTGCCAGCAGTGAATCCCACGGGAGGCTGAATGAGCAGTTCTTC
CDR3: CASSESHGRLNEQFF

J: TRBJ1-2
size: many
V: TRBV9
D: NA
DNA: TGTGCCAGCAGCGTAGGGGGAAGACAGGACTATGGCTACACCTTC
CDR3: CASSVGGRQDYGYTF

J: TRBJ1-1
size: many
V: TRBV28
D: NA
DNA: TGTGCCAGCAGTTTAAATGTAGGGGAAGCTTTCTTT
CDR3: CASSLNVGEAFF

J: TRBJ2-7
size: many
V: TRBV11-2
D: TRBD2
DNA: TGTGCCAGCGGGGGACGAGCGGGAGCACTTGACGAGCAGTACTTC
CDR3: CASGGRAGALDEQYF

J: TRBJ2-7
size: few
V: TRBV27
D: NA
DNA: TGTGCCAGCAGCGGACCGACCTACGAGCAGTACTTC
CDR3: CASSGPTYEQYF